The sequence of this T cell receptor (beta chain) was determined in a study of human T cells and chemical hapten exposure. Study information: Recorded diagnoses among the mostly female patients were alopecia areata, totalis or universalis.

TCRdb used MiXCR to reprocess the RACE reads, holding one entry per CDR3 protein. The table includes around 150,000 distinct CDR3 sequences, 25% to 35% detected once. Germline CDR1 and CDR2: SGDLS and YYNGEE. This CDR3 region has 17 residues. The J segment lost 0 bases and the V segment lost 0 bases, leaving 5 bases of the junction unmatched. The time point denotes: patch test 3, about 24 weeks after DPC sensitization. The treatment denotes: therapeutic diphenylcyclopropenone sensitization with weekly scalp DPC. Unfractionated whole blood was the source from which total RNA was extracted. J is TRBJ1-1 and V is TRBV9; the match to TRBD1 covers 10 bases. The receptor was isolated from a woman younger than 30 with alopecia areata. Some clones in this sample may be carry-over from other donors' samples. The sequenced sample was whole blood, obtained in connection with sensitization to the hapten diphenylcyclopropenone (DPC). This chain's CDR3 is CASSVAGDRGMNTEAFF. In nucleotides, the CDR3 is TGTGCCAGCAGCGTAGCTGGGGACAGGGGAATGAACACTGAAGCTTTCTTT.